Presented here are 23 T cell receptor beta chains from one specimen sequenced in a study of chemoradiotherapy in HPV16-positive cancers. The table came from immunoSEQ multiplex PCR; TCRdb's copy has only in-frame clones and leaves some out. The sample consists of about 1,600 clones, more than 75% of them appearing once. The sample in question was tumor tissue, obtained from a patient who underwent chemoradiotherapy. These receptors were obtained from a human donor with HPV-associated anogenital cancer.

The rearrangement uses TRBV5-6 and TRBJ2-5; perhaps TRBD2 as D (6 bases). This CDR3 spans 13 amino acids. Germline assignment: CDR1 SGHDT and CDR2 YYEEEE. The V and J ends lost 7 bases and 3 bases respectively, with 13 bases between them. CDR3 coding DNA: TGTGCCAGCCTATCCGGGGGAAAAGAGACCCAGTACTTC. Its translation: CASLSGGKETQYF.

Only one count was recorded for this clone. The chain recombines TRBV10-1 with TRBJ2-2; D is perhaps TRBD1 or TRBD2 (5 bases each). CDR3 length: 13 amino acids. The V gene lost 3 bases and the J gene lost 11 bases, with 13 bases spanning the gap. Germline assignment: CDR1 WNHNN and CDR2 SYGVQD (reference sequence). CDR3 sequence reads: CASSDSGRGELFF. CDR3 in DNA: TGCGCCAGCAGTGATTCCGGACGGGGCGAGCTGTTTTTT.

This chain joins TRBV5-5 and TRBJ1-1; D call uncertain. This CDR3 has 14 amino acids. Per germline, CDR1 SGHKS and CDR2 YYEKEE (reference sequence). V was clipped by 2 bases and J by 2 bases, with 10 bases between them. CDR3 amino acids: CASSFEGTNTEAFF. For the CDR3, the DNA is TGTGCCAGCAGCTTCGAGGGAACCAACACTGAAGCTTTCTTT.

The chain recombines TRBV7-9 with TRBJ2-5; TRBD1 is a possible D gene (5 bases). CDR3 length: 13 residues. Germline CDR1 SEHNR, CDR2 FQNEAQ (reference sequence). V lost 8 bases and J lost 5, with 15 bases in between. The CDR3: CASLGPGSETQYF. The CDR3 region has the DNA TGTGCCAGCTTAGGGCCAGGGTCGGAGACCCAGTACTTC.

The J gene is TRBJ2-1, the V gene TRBV5-1, with D unclear. Looked up from germline, CDR1 is SGHRS and CDR2 is YFSETQ. The CDR3 extends over 14 amino acids. V lost 0 bases to trimming and J lost 6 bases, with 10 bases between them. CDR3 in DNA: TGCGCCAGCAGCTTGGTCCAATCCCTCAATGAGCAGTTCTTC. This gives the protein CASSLVQSLNEQFF.

This clone was seen just once. The chain combines TRBV4-1 with TRBJ2-2, with 8 bases that match TRBD1. V shed 1 base, J shed 5 bases, and the junction held 12 bases outside the gene matches. CDR3 length: 18 residues. The germline V gene has CDR1 MGHRA and CDR2 YSYEKL. The CDR3 sequence: CASSQGSGGNWKTGELFF. As DNA, the CDR3 is TGCGCCAGCAGCCAAGGGTCAGGGGGCAACTGGAAGACCGGGGAGCTGTTTTTT.

The rearrangement links TRBV7-9 to TRBJ1-5; D ambiguous. Germline CDR1 and CDR2: SEHNR and FQNEAQ (reference sequence). V lost 5 bases and J 7 bases, leaving 12 bases between the germline ends. This CDR3 spans 13 amino acids. The DNA for the CDR3 is TGTGCCAGCAGCGTATATGACGGGCAGCCCCAGCATTTT. This translates into CASSVYDGQPQHF.

This chain uses TRBV11-2 with TRBJ2-5; D is perhaps TRBD1 (7 bases). The length of the CDR3 is 15 residues. V was shortened by 2 bases and J by 5 bases, with 15 bases between the two germline ends. Germline values: CDR1 SGHAT, CDR2 FQNNGV. The CDR3 is CASSLLTGAGETQYF. CDR3 nucleotides: TGTGCCAGCAGCTTACTAACAGGGGCGGGGGAGACCCAGTACTTC.

V and J are TRBV4-2 and TRBJ1-1; D unresolved. In germline, CDR1 is LGHNA, CDR2 YNFKEQ. V was clipped by 0 bases and J by 2 bases, with 7 bases between them. CDR3 length equals 14 residues. The CDR3 coding sequence is TGTGCCAGCAGCCAAGATAAGTACAACACTGAAGCTTTCTTT. Its translation: CASSQDKYNTEAFF.

This clone was seen a single time. This rearrangement joins TRBV7-2 to TRBJ2-5; TRBD2 agrees at 7 bases. This CDR3 is 14 amino acids long. Trimming took 7 bases from V and 5 from J; bases not matched to a gene: 10. The germline V gene encodes CDR1 SGHTA and CDR2 FQGNSA. CDR3 bases: TGTGCCAGCAATCGTGGCGGGAGTGGCGAGACCCAGTACTTC. Its protein product is CASNRGGSGETQYF.

The V and J genes are TRBV11-2 and TRBJ2-7; D possibly corresponds to TRBD2 (5 bases). The CDR3 spans 17 residues. The germline gives CDR1 SGHAT, CDR2 FQNNGV. The CDR3 DNA reads as TGTGCCAGTAGCTTAGATCGGGGTAGAACCGCATCAAGGGAGCAGTACGTC. Its translation: CASSLDRGRTASREQYV.

This rearrangement joins TRBV9 to TRBJ1-3; D is possibly TRBD1 (5 bases). V lost 3 bases to trimming and J lost 0 bases, with 7 bases between them. The CDR3 is 14 residues long. Per the germline V gene, CDR1 is SGDLS and CDR2 is YYNGEE. The CDR3 coding sequence is TGTGCCAGCAGCGCGGGGACCTCTGGAAACACCATATATTTT. This gives the protein CASSAGTSGNTIYF.

This chain joins TRBV9 and TRBJ1-1; D perhaps matches TRBD1 (6 bases). Germline loops: CDR1 SGDLS, CDR2 YYNGEE. V dropped 0 bases and J dropped 3 bases, with 12 bases sitting between them. The CDR3 sequence is 15 residues long. The CDR3 here is CASSVGGEGDTEAFF. The CDR3 DNA reads as TGTGCCAGCAGCGTAGGGGGGGAGGGGGACACTGAAGCTTTCTTT.

The chain uses TRBV29-1 and TRBJ1-5; no reliable D call. Looked up from germline, CDR1 is SQVTM and CDR2 is ANQGSEA. CDR3 size: 12 residues. The V and J ends lost 6 bases and 0 bases respectively, with 6 bases between them. DNA of the CDR3: TGCAGCGTCAGTAATAGCAATCAGCCCCAGCATTTT. Translated: CSVSNSNQPQHF.

The chain recombines TRBV7-7 with TRBJ2-2; D could derive from TRBD1 or TRBD2 (5 bases each). CDR1 and CDR2 (germline): SSHAT, FNYEAQ (reference sequence). Trimming took off 9 bases at V and 6 bases at J, with 11 bases between the two ends. This CDR3 has 12 residues. CDR3 coding DNA: TGTGCCAGGAGAGGGGAATCCGGGGAGCTGTTTTTT. Its translation: CARRGESGELFF.

This clone has a handful of counts. V and J are TRBV6-6 and TRBJ1-1; no clear D. Trimming removed 3 bases at V and 5 bases at J, with 1 base between. From germline, CDR1 is MNHNY and CDR2 SVGAGI (reference sequence). This CDR3 contains 10 residues. CDR3 nucleotides: TGTGCCAGCAGTTATACTGAAGCTTTCTTT. Amino acid sequence: CASSYTEAFF.

The chain links TRBV7-9 to TRBJ1-2; TRBD1 agrees at 10 bases. Germline CDR1 is SEHNR and CDR2 is FQNEAQ (reference sequence). The CDR3 runs 14 residues. J lost 6 bases, V lost 5 bases, and 6 bases had no gene match. CDR3 DNA: TGTGCCAGCAGCGACCGACAGGGGGCGGATGGCTACACCTTC. This gives the protein CASSDRQGADGYTF.

V gene TRBV29-1 combines with J gene TRBJ1-1; D is possibly TRBD1 (5 bases). V shed 3 bases and J shed 2 bases, with 13 bases lying between them. This CDR3 is built from 14 residues. The germline V gene has CDR1 SQVTM and CDR2 ANQGSEA. This CDR3 is CSVDFRGSNTEAFF. CDR3 in DNA: TGCAGCGTTGATTTTCGGGGGTCAAACACTGAAGCTTTCTTT.

CDR3 residues: CASSEYTGRGNEKLFF. In DNA form, the CDR3 reads TGTGCCAGCAGTGAATACACAGGGCGAGGTAATGAAAAACTGTTTTTT. V usage is TRBV25-1 and J usage is TRBJ1-4, with D possibly matching TRBD1 (6 bases). The CDR3 contains 16 residues. The V end lost 0 bases, the J end lost 4 bases, and 12 bases lay between the germline ends. Germline assignment: CDR1 MGHDK and CDR2 SYGVNS.

The chain combines TRBV5-6 with TRBJ2-3, with 7 bases identical to TRBD1. The CDR3 runs 15 residues. V shed 0 bases, J shed 0 bases, and the junction held 1 base outside the gene matches. Germline V gene lookup returns CDR1 SGHDT and CDR2 YYEEEE. The CDR3 DNA reads as TGTGCCAGCAGCTTGGAGGGGGCTAGCACAGATACGCAGTATTTT. Its translation is CASSLEGASTDTQYF.

The chain recombines TRBV7-8 with TRBJ2-2; 12 nucleotides match TRBD2. V trimming: 4 bases; J trimming: 14 bases; junction bases outside the gene matches: 5. The germline V gene encodes CDR1 SGHVS and CDR2 FQNEAQ. The CDR3 extends over 13 amino acids. DNA for the CDR3: TGTGCCAGCAGCTCGCTAGCGGGAGGGGTACTGTTTTTT. This encodes CASSSLAGGVLFF.

The V and J genes are TRBV29-1 and TRBJ2-3; 9 bases map to TRBD1. The length of the CDR3 is 14 residues. After removal of 8 bases from V and 3 bases from J, the junction contained 9 bases not matched to a gene. CDR1 is SQVTM and CDR2 is ANQGSEA in the germline V gene. CDR3 DNA: TGCAGCCTCAGCATCGGGACAGGGACAGATACGCAGTATTTT. Encoded protein: CSLSIGTGTDTQYF.

The chain joins TRBV6-1 to TRBJ1-2; D remains unclear. V lost 1 base to trimming and J lost 9 bases, with 9 bases between them. Germline CDR1 and CDR2: MNHNS and SASEGT. The CDR3 totals 12 residues. The CDR3 region has the DNA TGTGCCAGCAGTGAAGATCGGATTCGCTACACCTTC. Translating gives CASSEDRIRYTF.